This TCR beta chain was documented in a study of shared clonotypes between healthy human individuals. The CDR3 is 16 amino acids. The germline V gene encodes CDR1 MNHEY and CDR2 SMNVEV (reference sequence). V shed 6 bases, J shed 0 bases, and the junction held 9 bases outside the gene matches. Deep was the level at which the assay was run. Researchers sequenced unsorted PBMC DNA using ten immunoSEQ deep assay plates. Source study methods: In the immunoSEQ data, sequences were junction-only and lacked quality scores, so filtering differed. TCRdb's copy holds only in-frame clones and misses some; the assay was immunoSEQ multiplex PCR. That table is the source of V, J and clone size, and D and trimming were worked out from the DNA. Among about 460,000 clones, 75% to 80% were seen once, and the ten largest hold around 13%.

Sequencing was carried out using PBMCs. The TCR was taken from a woman in her thirties or forties in good health. Some clones in this sample may be carry-over from other donors' samples. This chain connects TRBV27 to TRBJ1-1, with 8 bases that match TRBD1. The CDR3 region has the DNA TGTGCCAGCAGCCGAGGGACAGGAGAGATGAACACTGAAGCTTTCTTT. Amino acid sequence: CASSRGTGEMNTEAFF.